The rows below give T cell receptor beta chains drawn from one sample of a study of control samples from healthy donors and cancer patients. Produced via immunoSEQ multiplex PCR; TCRdb's table is partial and in-frame only. The data show approximately 24,000 clones, 82% seen once. Sample: PBMCs. All receptors derive from a man aged 60-69 years with colorectal cancer. The CDR3 runs from the conserved cysteine through the conserved F or W. A D gene is named only where the DNA matches it firmly. Only some rows state a clone size, as once, few, many or a class for expanded clones.

D: TRBD2
V: TRBV5-1
size: few
J: TRBJ2-7
DNA: TGCGCCAGCAGCGCGGAGGCGGGGGTACCGTTCTACGAGCAGTACTTC
CDR3: CASSAEAGVPFYEQYF

D: NA
V: TRBV11-3
size: few
J: TRBJ1-1
DNA: TGTGCCAGCAGCTTACAGGGGATGAACACTGAAGCTTTCTTT
CDR3: CASSLQGMNTEAFF

D: TRBD2
V: TRBV6-5
size: few
J: TRBJ2-1
DNA: TGTGCCAGCAGTTACGGGGAGGGTAAAAATGAGCAGTTCTTC
CDR3: CASSYGEGKNEQFF

D: TRBD2
V: TRBV9
size: few
J: TRBJ2-5
DNA: TGTGCCAGCAGCGTCCTTAGCGGGGGCCAAGAGACCCAGTACTTC
CDR3: CASSVLSGGQETQYF

D: NA
V: TRBV5-1
size: NA
J: TRBJ2-3
DNA: TGCGCCAGCAGCTGGGACCCAGGGGGGGGCACTAATACGCAGTATTTT
CDR3: CASSWDPGGGTNTQYF

D: TRBD2
V: TRBV5-1
size: NA
J: TRBJ2-1
DNA: TGCGCCAGCAGCACTTCTAGCGGGGGTGGGAATGAGCAGTTCTTC
CDR3: CASSTSSGGGNEQFF

D: NA
V: TRBV9
size: few
J: TRBJ2-3
DNA: TGTGCCAGCAGCACCCGGCTGGGAACAGGCTTCACAGATACGCAGTATTTT
CDR3: CASSTRLGTGFTDTQYF

D: NA
V: TRBV29-1
size: NA
J: TRBJ1-2
DNA: TGCAGCGTTTCGGGTCTTAACTATGGCTACACCTTC
CDR3: CSVSGLNYGYTF

D: TRBD2
V: TRBV27
size: NA
J: TRBJ2-7
DNA: TGTGCCAGCAGTTTCCGAGGGACTAGTTCCTACGAGCAGTACTTC
CDR3: CASSFRGTSSYEQYF

D: NA
V: TRBV12-3/TRBV12-4
size: NA
J: TRBJ1-5
DNA: TGTGCCAGCAGTTTGAGTGGGGATCAGCCCCAGCATTTT
CDR3: CASSLSGDQPQHF

D: TRBD1
V: TRBV25-1
size: NA
J: TRBJ1-1
DNA: TGTGCCAGCAGGAGACAGGGGGAGACTGAAGCTTTCTTT
CDR3: CASRRQGETEAFF

D: NA
V: TRBV5-1
size: NA
J: TRBJ2-7
DNA: TGCGCCAGCAGCCTTTCCGGGACCCCCGAGCAGTACTTC
CDR3: CASSLSGTPEQYF

D: NA
V: TRBV19
size: NA
J: TRBJ2-6
DNA: TGTGCCAGTAGTATAGCTGGGGCCAACGTCCTGACTTTC
CDR3: CASSIAGANVLTF

D: TRBD1
V: TRBV7-9
size: NA
J: TRBJ1-1
DNA: TGTGCCAGCAGGCGAACAGGGGTCCCTGAAGCTTTCTTT
CDR3: CASRRTGVPEAFF

D: NA
V: TRBV6-4
size: NA
J: TRBJ1-5
DNA: TGTGCCAGGGCTGAGAGGCAGAAAATCGATCAGCCCCAGCATTTT
CDR3: CARAERQKIDQPQHF

D: NA
V: TRBV6-6
size: NA
J: TRBJ1-5
DNA: TGTGCCAGCAAGACAGAGACCAATCAGCCCCAGCATTTT
CDR3: CASKTETNQPQHF

D: TRBD1
V: TRBV27
size: NA
J: TRBJ2-1
DNA: TGTGCCAGCGTGAGGGACAGGGAACGATTAAATGAGCAGTTCTTC
CDR3: CASVRDRERLNEQFF

D: TRBD1
V: TRBV29-1
size: NA
J: TRBJ1-2
DNA: TGCAGCGTTGAACTCAACAGGGGGTATGGCTACACCTTC
CDR3: CSVELNRGYGYTF

D: NA
V: TRBV11-2
size: NA
J: TRBJ1-3
DNA: TGTGCCAGCAGCTGGGGACGGAGCTCTGGAAACACCATATATTTT
CDR3: CASSWGRSSGNTIYF

D: NA
V: TRBV9
size: NA
J: TRBJ2-2
DNA: TGTGCCAGCAGCGGACAGGCTAACACCGGGGAGCTGTTTTTT
CDR3: CASSGQANTGELFF

D: TRBD1
V: TRBV6-2/TRBV6-3
size: NA
J: TRBJ1-1
DNA: TGTGCCAGCAGCACCCAAGGACAGGGTCACACTGAAGCTTTCTTT
CDR3: CASSTQGQGHTEAFF

D: NA
V: TRBV2
size: NA
J: TRBJ1-5
DNA: TGTGCCAGCAGTCGACAGGGCAATCAGCCCCAGCATTTT
CDR3: CASSRQGNQPQHF

D: NA
V: TRBV5-1
size: NA
J: TRBJ2-1
DNA: TGCGCCAGCAGGGTCGGGGGAGACAATGAGCAGTTCTTC
CDR3: CASRVGGDNEQFF